The 27 T cell receptor beta chains reported below all come from one sample, sequenced in a study of PD-1 and CTLA-4 blockade in melanoma. The table came from immunoSEQ multiplex PCR; TCRdb's copy has only in-frame clones and leaves some out. The top ten hold 16% of the sample, which has approximately 17,000 clones, under 85% seen once. Sequenced here: CD8+ T cells from peripheral blood, sampled before anti-PD-1 treatment. Receptors originate from a human donor with melanoma.

The chain couples TRBV29-1 to TRBJ1-2; D gene uncertain. The germline V and J ends were trimmed by 0 bases and 4 bases, with 9 bases remaining between them. Germline CDR1 and CDR2: SQVTM and ANQGSEA. This CDR3 is built from 13 residues. CDR3 residues: CSVEELGSYGYTF. CDR3 nucleotides: TGCAGCGTTGAAGAACTGGGTTCCTATGGCTACACCTTC.

J is TRBJ2-7 and V is TRBV6-5; TRBD2 aligns across 10 bases. From germline, CDR1 is MNHEY and CDR2 SVGAGI. This CDR3 comprises 15 residues. The V gene end was trimmed by 5 bases and the J gene end by 4 bases; junction bases not matched to a gene: 8. The CDR3 DNA is TGTGCCAGCAGTCCCAGGGGTAGCGGGAGGTACGAGCAGTACTTC. Its protein product is CASSPRGSGRYEQYF.

The rearrangement uses TRBV5-1 and TRBJ2-3, with 7 bases lining up with TRBD2. The trim removed 4 bases at V and 5 bases at J, leaving 10 bases unmatched. Germline V CDR1 and CDR2: SGHRS, YFSETQ. The CDR3 has 15 amino acids. This chain's CDR3 is CASSPLVREGDTQYF. The CDR3 region has the DNA TGCGCCAGCAGCCCACTTGTAAGGGAGGGAGATACGCAGTATTTT.

The chain employs TRBV6-5 and TRBJ1-2, with TRBD1 matching 7 bases. CDR1 and CDR2 (germline): MNHEY, SVGAGI. V lost 2 bases to trimming and J lost 10 bases; unmatched junction nucleotides: 7. This CDR3 has 13 residues. CDR3 region: CASSYGQVPDYTF. The CDR3 bases are TGTGCCAGCAGTTACGGACAGGTCCCTGACTACACCTTC.

This clone has more than one count but fewer than ten. The chain is built from TRBV19 and TRBJ1-5; D is unclear. The length of the CDR3 is 13 residues. Germline CDR1 is LNHDA and CDR2 is SQIVND (reference sequence). Trimming removed 7 bases from V and 4 bases from J, with 11 bases in between. CDR3 sequence reads: CASTAALNQPQHF. The CDR3 coding sequence is TGTGCCAGTACCGCGGCCCTAAATCAGCCCCAGCATTTT.

The rearrangement joins TRBV12-3 or TRBV12-4 to TRBJ1-3; no definite D call. Trimming took off 6 bases at V and 4 bases at J, with 10 bases between the two ends. The CDR3 is made up of 13 amino acids. The CDR3 loop reads CASRTRVGNTIYF. Written as DNA, the CDR3 is TGTGCCAGCAGAACCCGGGTCGGAAACACCATATATTTT.

This clone was seen only a few times. CDR3 in DNA: TGTGCCAGCAGTGCATACAGGGGGCTCAACACTGAAGCTTTCTTT. Amino acids: CASSAYRGLNTEAFF. The chain has TRBV27 and TRBJ1-1, with 9 bases matching TRBD1. Trimming removed 5 bases from V and 2 bases from J; junction bases left unmatched: 6. The CDR3 consists of 15 residues. The germline V gene encodes CDR1 MNHEY and CDR2 SMNVEV (reference sequence).

V gene TRBV4-2 combines with J gene TRBJ1-2, with TRBD1 as a possible D gene (5 bases). The CDR3 is 14 amino acids. Germline V CDR1 and CDR2: LGHNA, YNFKEQ. V shed 0 bases and J shed 4 bases, with 9 bases lying between them. In nucleotides, the CDR3 is TGTGCCAGCAGCCAAGAGGGGGACTTCTATGGCTACACCTTC. This codes for CASSQEGDFYGYTF.

V and J are TRBV13 and TRBJ2-7, with 9 bases lining up with TRBD1. Per germline, CDR1 PRHDT and CDR2 FYEKMQ (reference sequence). The V segment lost 7 bases and the J segment 4 bases; nucleotides outside the gene matches: 8. This CDR3 region has 14 residues. CDR3 nucleotides: TGTGCCAGCACTCCGGGACAGGGCTTATACGAGCAGTACTTC. Its protein product is CASTPGQGLYEQYF.

This chain joins TRBV19 and TRBJ1-2; D gene uncertain. Germline-derived CDR1 and CDR2 are LNHDA and SQIVND (reference sequence). CDR3 length: 12 amino acids. V was trimmed by 5 bases and J by 6 bases, leaving 10 bases between them. The DNA for the CDR3 is TGTGCCAGTAGTGCCCGGACCGATGGCTACACCTTC. This sequence encodes CASSARTDGYTF.

The genes are TRBV4-1 and TRBJ1-4, with unresolved D. The CDR3 has 15 residues. Germline V gives CDR1 MGHRA, CDR2 YSYEKL. Trimming shortened V by 0 bases and J by 8 bases, and 13 bases separated the two germline ends. CDR3 coding DNA: TGCGCCAGCAGCCAAGATAGCTGGTTTGTAGAAAAACTGTTTTTT. Amino acids: CASSQDSWFVEKLFF.

The chain couples TRBV19 to TRBJ2-2; D is unresolved. The V and J ends lost 3 bases and 6 bases respectively, with 17 bases between them. The germline gives CDR1 LNHDA, CDR2 SQIVND (reference sequence). The CDR3 sequence is 16 residues long. The CDR3 sequence is CASSITFSYASGELFF. CDR3 coding DNA: TGTGCCAGTAGTATCACATTTAGTTATGCGTCCGGGGAGCTGTTTTTT.

This sequence joins TRBV6-1 and TRBJ2-2; 9 bases fit TRBD1. The CDR3 loop spans 18 amino acids. V lost 2 bases, J lost 2 bases, and 9 bases stayed unmatched. Germline-derived CDR1 and CDR2 are MNHNS and SASEGT. The CDR3: CASSEYGGQGTNTGELFF. In nucleotides, the CDR3 is TGTGCCAGCAGTGAATACGGAGGACAGGGGACAAACACCGGGGAGCTGTTTTTT.

The chain is built from TRBV9 and TRBJ2-2, with D possibly TRBD2 on 6 matching bases. CDR3 length: 13 residues. The germline V gene has CDR1 SGDLS and CDR2 YYNGEE. V lost 8 bases to trimming and J lost 5 bases, with 13 bases between them. In DNA form, the CDR3 reads TGTGCCAGACCTCGGGAGTTTACCGGGGAGCTGTTTTTT. Its translation is CARPREFTGELFF.

The V gene is TRBV2, the J gene TRBJ2-2; 10 nucleotides line up with TRBD1. Germline-derived CDR1 and CDR2 are SNHLY and FYNNEI. CDR3 size: 16 residues. The V segment lost 5 bases and the J segment 2 bases; nucleotides outside the gene matches: 5. This chain's CDR3 is CASSNGQGVNTGELFF. In DNA, the CDR3 is TGTGCCAGCAGTAACGGACAGGGGGTAAACACCGGGGAGCTGTTTTTT.

The chain has TRBV12-5 and TRBJ2-7; TRBD1 might be the D (7 bases). V was trimmed by 0 bases and J by 7 bases, leaving 16 bases between them. CDR1 is LGHNT and CDR2 is FRNRAP in the germline V gene. The CDR3 length is 15 residues. The CDR3 DNA is TGTGCTAGTGGTTTGGTATCGACAGGGACTCGGGAGCAGTACTTC. Encoded protein: CASGLVSTGTREQYF.

This clone was seen a handful of times. The chain carries TRBV9 and TRBJ2-1, with 11 bases fitting TRBD2. With V trimmed by 3 bases and J by 4 bases, 3 bases remained unmatched. The V gene's germline CDR1 is SGDLS and CDR2 YYNGEE. The CDR3 is made up of 15 amino acids. This CDR3 is CASSEGTSGYNEQFF. The CDR3 region has the DNA TGTGCCAGCAGCGAGGGGACTAGCGGTTACAATGAGCAGTTCTTC.

The chain uses TRBV4-2 and TRBJ2-3; 13 positions agree with TRBD2. This CDR3 spans 16 amino acids. J gave up 6 bases and V 1 base, and 4 bases lay outside the gene matches. CDR1 and CDR2 (germline): LGHNA, YNFKEQ. Here the CDR3 DNA reads TGTGCCAGCAGCCAAGGACTAGCGGGGGGAGGGGATACGCAGTATTTT. This encodes CASSQGLAGGGDTQYF.

The chain carries TRBV10-3 and TRBJ1-2; TRBD1 matches at 8 bases. Germline CDR1 is ENHRY and CDR2 is SYGVKD. The length of the CDR3 is 15 residues. V lost 0 bases to trimming and J lost 7 bases; unmatched junction nucleotides: 7. The CDR3 reads CAISESGRGQFGYTF. DNA of the CDR3: TGTGCCATCAGTGAGTCCGGCAGGGGGCAGTTTGGCTACACCTTC.

This clone was detected a few times. The chain couples TRBV29-1 to TRBJ1-3, with D maybe TRBD1 (5 bases). The CDR3 contains 13 residues. V lost 7 bases and J 0 bases, leaving 10 bases between the germline ends. CDR1 and CDR2 (germline): SQVTM, ANQGSEA. The CDR3 loop is CSGKGASGNTIYF. In nucleotides, the CDR3 is TGCAGCGGGAAAGGGGCCTCTGGAAACACCATATATTTT.

The rearrangement uses TRBV12-5 and TRBJ2-7; D possibly corresponds to TRBD1 (5 bases). The CDR3 covers 13 residues. Between the trimmed V and J ends, which lost 4 bases and 6 bases, there was a span of 13 bases. In germline, CDR1 is LGHNT, CDR2 FRNRAP. CDR3 amino acids: CASGSTSTVEQYF. The CDR3 bases are TGTGCTAGTGGTTCGACATCGACAGTCGAGCAGTACTTC.

The chain links TRBV6-2 or TRBV6-3 to TRBJ2-4; unclear D gene. V gave up 5 bases and J gave up 1 base, with 12 bases separating them. This CDR3 is 15 amino acids long. Per the germline V gene, CDR1 is MNHEY and CDR2 is SVGEGT. The CDR3: CASSRRTDAKNIQYF. The CDR3 DNA reads as TGTGCCAGCAGTCGTAGGACCGATGCCAAAAACATTCAGTACTTC.

The chain is built from TRBV27 and TRBJ2-7; no reliable D call. CDR1 and CDR2 from the germline V gene are MNHEY and SMNVEV (reference sequence). V was pared by 2 bases and J by 1 base, with 9 bases between. The CDR3 runs 14 residues. The CDR3: CASSLRTYSYEQYF. CDR3 in DNA: TGTGCCAGCAGTTTAAGGACCTATTCCTACGAGCAGTACTTC.

This clone is a singleton in its sample. The chain links TRBV28 to TRBJ1-1, with D maybe TRBD1 (5 bases). V lost 3 bases and J lost 4, with 12 bases in between. The CDR3 has 14 residues. The germline CDR1 and CDR2 sequences are MDHEN and SYDVKM. The CDR3 is CASSFWGGGTEAFF. The CDR3 coding sequence is TGTGCCAGCAGTTTTTGGGGTGGGGGCACTGAAGCTTTCTTT. The full variable domain, rest sourced from reference TRBV28 and TRBJ1-1, is DVKVTQSSRYLVKRTGEKVFLECVQDMDHENMFWYRQDPGLGLRLIYFSYDVKMKEKGDIPEGYSVSREKKERFSLILESASTNQTSMYLCASSFWGGGTEAFFGQGTRLTVV.

This clone is labeled as medium-sized. This chain connects TRBV7-9 to TRBJ1-2, with D unresolved. Germline V CDR1 and CDR2: SEHNR, FQNEAQ (reference sequence). Trimming removed 5 bases at V and 2 bases at J, with 12 bases between. CDR3 length equals 14 residues. CDR3 sequence: CASSPRIGNYGYTF. In DNA, the CDR3 is TGTGCCAGCAGCCCCAGGATAGGGAACTATGGCTACACCTTC.

V usage is TRBV25-1 and J usage is TRBJ1-5; D gene uncertain. There are 13 residues in the CDR3. Germline CDR1 MGHDK, CDR2 SYGVNS. Trimming stripped 1 base from V and 0 bases from J, with 1 base between. CDR3 sequence: CASSEFSNQPQHF. Here the CDR3 DNA reads TGTGCCAGCAGTGAATTTAGCAATCAGCCCCAGCATTTT. Filled out from reference TRBV25-1 and TRBJ1-5, the complete variable domain reads EADIYQTPRYLVIGTGKKITLECSQTMGHDKMYWYQQDPGMELHLIHYSYGVNSTEKGDLSSESTVSRIRTEHFPLTLESARPSHTSQYLCASSEFSNQPQHFGDGTRLSIL.

This rearrangement joins TRBV6-5 to TRBJ2-7; D call uncertain. The V end was cut by 4 bases, the J end by 5 bases, with 12 bases between. The germline V gene encodes CDR1 MNHEY and CDR2 SVGAGI. The CDR3 length is 13 residues. Written as DNA, the CDR3 is TGTGCCAGCAGTTTCATTCGGCAGAACGAGCAGTACTTC. Translation gives CASSFIRQNEQYF.